Shown below are 31 T cell receptor beta chains from a single sample sequenced in a study of cytomegalovirus exposure and HLA in healthy donors. Vbeta (60) and Jbeta (13) primers were used in the PCR. The table came from immunoSEQ multiplex PCR; TCRdb's copy has only in-frame clones and leaves some out. Of approximately 170,000 clones listed, over 80% are singletons. The source material was PBMCs. The receptors originated from a boy aged 2 to 9 in good health and CMV-seronegative.

The chain employs TRBV11-2 and TRBJ2-2, with 10 bases fitting TRBD2. The CDR3 runs to 16 residues. In germline, CDR1 is SGHAT, CDR2 FQNNGV. The junction had 6 bases not matched to a gene; V was cut back by 2 bases and J by 6 bases. CDR3 coding DNA: TGTGCCAGCAGCTTAAGAAGCGGGGGGGCCGCCGGGGAGCTGTTTTTT. Its protein is CASSLRSGGAAGELFF. Looking up the rest from reference TRBV11-2 and TRBJ2-2 gives the full variable domain: EAGVAQSPRYKIIEKRQSVAFWCNPISGHATLYWYQQILGQGPKLLIQFQNNGVVDDSQLPKDRFSAERLKGVDSTLKIQPAKLEDSAVYLCASSLRSGGAAGELFFGEGSRLTVL.

The chain employs TRBV6-1 and TRBJ2-3; the D is unclear. Germline V CDR1 and CDR2: MNHNS, SASEGT. The CDR3 length is 14 residues. With 7 bases removed from V and 0 bases from J, the gap between germline ends came to 11 bases. CDR3 region: CASKRGISTDTQYF. The CDR3 nucleotides are TGTGCCAGCAAACGAGGAATAAGCACAGATACGCAGTATTTT.

The chain employs TRBV29-1 and TRBJ2-5; TRBD2 matches 9 bases. The assigned J gene may be wrong: the sequence end matches TRBJ2-7 better. The CDR3 covers 13 residues. The germline gives CDR1 SQVTM, CDR2 ANQGSEA. The CDR3 region is CSVASGATYEQYF. The DNA for the CDR3 is TGCAGCGTTGCTAGCGGGGCCACCTACGAGCAGTACTTC.

V is TRBV27 and J is TRBJ1-3, with D perhaps TRBD1 (5 bases). The CDR3 is made up of 16 amino acids. Trimming stripped 0 bases from V and 4 bases from J, with 13 bases between. The germline V gene encodes CDR1 MNHEY and CDR2 SMNVEV (reference sequence). CDR3 residues: CASSLSRQGGGNTIYF. CDR3 DNA sequence: TGTGCCAGCAGTTTATCGAGGCAGGGTGGGGGAAACACCATATATTTT.

The chain employs TRBV10-1 and TRBJ2-1; 10 bases are a match to TRBD1. The germline V gene encodes CDR1 WNHNN and CDR2 SYGVQD (reference sequence). This CDR3 has 15 amino acids. V was clipped by 5 bases and J by 2 bases; unmatched bases: 3. The CDR3 nucleotides read TGCGCCAGCAGTAGGACAGGGGGTGCCTACAATGAGCAGTTCTTC. Its protein is CASSRTGGAYNEQFF.

This clone was seen just once. The chain recombines TRBV7-3 with TRBJ2-3, with D perhaps TRBD1 (6 bases). The CDR3 has 16 amino acids. The V and J ends lost 5 bases and 1 base respectively, with 16 bases between them. Looked up from germline, CDR1 is SGHTA and CDR2 is FQGTGA. DNA of the CDR3: TGTGCCAGCAGCCCCCTATCAGGGGCCCGCACAGATACGCAGTATTTT. Its protein is CASSPLSGARTDTQYF.

On this clone itself: Other DNA sequences from this sample encode an identical CDR3 as well. This chain connects TRBV19 to TRBJ1-1; perhaps TRBD1 as D (5 bases). The V gene lost 6 bases and the J gene lost 7 bases, with 12 bases spanning the gap. The CDR3 sequence is 12 residues long. From germline, CDR1 is LNHDA and CDR2 SQIVND (reference sequence). The CDR3 DNA follows: TGTGCCAGTAGAACAGGCAACTATGAAGCTTTCTTT. Translating gives CASRTGNYEAFF. Based on the CDR3 plus reference TRBV19 and TRBJ1-1, the full variable domain is DGGITQSPKYLFRKEGQNVTLSCEQNLNHDAMYWYRQDPGQGLRLIYYSQIVNDFQKGDIAEGYSVSREKKESFPLTVTSAQKNPTAFYLCASRTGNYEAFFGQGTRLTVV.

This chain links TRBV6-5 with TRBJ2-2; D possibly corresponds to TRBD1 (6 bases). Germline CDR1 and CDR2: MNHEY and SVGAGI. The length of the CDR3 is 14 residues. The ends were cut back, 4 bases at V and 6 bases at J, with 12 bases in the middle. CDR3 DNA sequence: TGTGCCAGCAGTTCCAACGAGGGGGCCGGGGAGCTGTTTTTT. This codes for CASSSNEGAGELFF.

The J gene is TRBJ1-5, the V gene TRBV15; 7 bases are shared with TRBD1. CDR3 length: 15 amino acids. V trimming: 5 bases; J trimming: 6 bases; junction bases outside the gene matches: 10. Germline CDR1 and CDR2: LNHNV and YYDKDF (reference sequence). CDR3 in DNA: TGTGCCACCAGCTCCCCAGACAGGGTCGGTCAGCCCCAGCATTTT. Its protein product is CATSSPDRVGQPQHF.

The V gene is TRBV11-2, the J gene TRBJ2-7, with 14 bases aligning to TRBD2. Germline trimming cut 5 bases from V and 0 bases from J; bases unmatched to any gene: 3. The CDR3 loop spans 16 amino acids. CDR1 and CDR2 (germline): SGHAT, FQNNGV. The CDR3 DNA is TGTGCCAGCAGCGCCGGACTAGCGGGGGGCTCCTACGAGCAGTACGTC. It encodes CASSAGLAGGSYEQYV.

The chain employs TRBV15 and TRBJ2-1; D uncertain. There are 13 residues in the CDR3. Looked up from germline, CDR1 is LNHNV and CDR2 is YYDKDF (reference sequence). V lost 1 base and J 6 bases, leaving 7 bases between the germline ends. The CDR3 spells CATSRGPFNEQFF. The CDR3 DNA reads as TGTGCCACCAGCAGAGGTCCCTTCAATGAGCAGTTCTTC.

V and J are TRBV6-6 and TRBJ1-2; 7 nucleotides match TRBD1. This CDR3 is 15 amino acids long. Germline V lookup: CDR1 MNHNY, CDR2 SVGAGI (reference sequence). Trimming at V came to 5 bases and at J to 6 bases, leaving 12 bases not matched to a gene. The CDR3 nucleotides read TGTGCCAGCAGTAGCCTGGACAGGTTTCCAAATGGCTACACCTTC. This codes for CASSSLDRFPNGYTF.

The CDR3 is CASSPYQETQYF. CDR3 nucleotides: TGCGCCAGCAGCCCGTACCAAGAGACCCAGTACTTC. V usage is TRBV5-1 and J usage is TRBJ2-5; D not certain. Germline CDR1 is SGHRS and CDR2 is YFSETQ. CDR3 length equals 12 residues. Between the trimmed V and J ends, which lost 4 bases and 0 bases, there was a span of 4 bases.

The V call is TRBV19, the J call TRBJ1-2, with D possibly being TRBD1 (6 bases). Trimming took off 4 bases at V and 0 bases at J, with 12 bases between the two ends. This CDR3 has 15 amino acids. The germline V gene has CDR1 LNHDA and CDR2 SQIVND (reference sequence). CDR3: CASSTLGQTNYGYTF. The CDR3 bases are TGTGCCAGTAGTACCCTGGGACAAACTAACTATGGCTACACCTTC. The full variable domain, rest sourced from reference TRBV19 and TRBJ1-2, is DGGITQSPKYLFRKEGQNVTLSCEQNLNHDAMYWYRQDPGQGLRLIYYSQIVNDFQKGDIAEGYSVSREKKESFPLTVTSAQKNPTAFYLCASSTLGQTNYGYTFGSGTRLTVV.

The chain joins TRBV5-1 to TRBJ1-4; no reliable D call. Trimming left V 4 bases short and J 0 bases short, with 13 bases between. Germline-derived CDR1 and CDR2 are SGHRS and YFSETQ. The CDR3 runs 16 residues. The CDR3 is CASSPGIIATNEKLFF. As DNA, the CDR3 is TGCGCCAGCAGCCCGGGGATAATCGCAACTAATGAAAAACTGTTTTTT.

Written as DNA, the CDR3 is TGTGCCAGCAGTGATACCAGGGGGAATGAAAAACTGTTTTTT. Translated: CASSDTRGNEKLFF. The genes are TRBV2 and TRBJ1-4, with 7 nucleotides matching TRBD1. Germline V gene sequence: CDR1 SNHLY, CDR2 FYNNEI. The CDR3 covers 14 residues. The junction had 3 bases not matched to a gene; V was cut back by 3 bases and J by 5 bases. The variable domain in full, completed from reference TRBV2 and TRBJ1-4, reads EPEVTQTPSHQVTQMGQEVILRCVPISNHLYFYWYRQILGQKVEFLVSFYNNEISEKSEIFDDQFSVERPDGSNFTLKIRSTKLEDSAMYFCASSDTRGNEKLFFGSGTQLSVL.

V is TRBV11-2 and J is TRBJ1-1; D call uncertain. CDR3 length: 14 residues. V lost 5 bases and J lost 3, with 13 bases in between. Germline values: CDR1 SGHAT, CDR2 FQNNGV. CDR3 region: CASSPFGRDTEAFF. DNA for the CDR3: TGTGCCAGCAGCCCCTTTGGGCGGGACACTGAAGCTTTCTTT.

The chain is built from TRBV5-4 and TRBJ1-1, with 9 bases lining up with TRBD1. Per germline, CDR1 SGHNT and CDR2 YYREEE (reference sequence). The CDR3 sequence is 15 residues long. V gave up 4 bases and J gave up 5 bases; unmatched junction bases: 9. CDR3 coding DNA: TGTGCCAGCAGCAATCGGGACAGGGTTGGGACTGAAGCTTTCTTT. This sequence encodes CASSNRDRVGTEAFF.

The rearrangement uses TRBV6-1 and TRBJ2-5; TRBD1 matches at 10 bases. The germline V gene has CDR1 MNHNS and CDR2 SASEGT. The J segment lost 5 bases and the V segment lost 4 bases, leaving 13 bases of the junction unmatched. This CDR3 is 17 amino acids long. CDR3 sequence reads: CASSAFGTGDPRETQYF. The CDR3 DNA reads TGTGCCAGCAGTGCTTTTGGGACAGGGGACCCCCGGGAGACCCAGTACTTC.

The table lists this clone with a few counts. The chain is built from TRBV14 and TRBJ2-7; 10 bases fit TRBD1. This CDR3 has 15 residues. Germline V gives CDR1 SGHDN, CDR2 FVKESK. J gave up 9 bases and V 4 bases, and 12 bases lay outside the gene matches. In DNA, the CDR3 is TGTGCCAGCAGCCTGAGGGGGGGACAGGGGACAGTGCAGTACTTC. This encodes CASSLRGGQGTVQYF.

The chain recombines TRBV29-1 with TRBJ2-3, with D unclear. The ends were cut back, 3 bases at V and 3 bases at J, with 7 bases in the middle. CDR1 and CDR2 (germline): SQVTM, ANQGSEA. This CDR3 region has 12 residues. This CDR3 is CSVEAGTDTQYF. CDR3 nucleotide sequence: TGCAGCGTTGAGGCCGGGACAGATACGCAGTATTTT.

This clone was found a few times. The J gene is TRBJ2-5, the V gene TRBV7-7; D is uncertain. Germline-derived CDR1 and CDR2 are SSHAT and FNYEAQ (reference sequence). The CDR3 length is 14 residues. V was trimmed by 4 bases and J by 5 bases, leaving 14 bases between them. The CDR3, as DNA: TGTGCCAGCAGCTCGACGCGAGGTTTTGAGACCCAGTACTTC. Protein sequence: CASSSTRGFETQYF.

J is TRBJ1-5 and V is TRBV27; TRBD1 matches 7 bases. The CDR3 length is 14 residues. The trim removed 8 bases at V and 2 bases at J, leaving 6 bases unmatched. Germline V gives CDR1 MNHEY, CDR2 SMNVEV (reference sequence). The CDR3 reads CASRQGSGNQPQHF. The DNA of the CDR3 is TGTGCCAGCCGACAGGGTTCGGGCAATCAGCCCCAGCATTTT.

V usage is TRBV5-4 and J usage is TRBJ2-5; D gene ambiguous. The J call may be faulty, since TRBJ2-7 better matches the DNA end. The CDR3 runs 14 residues. CDR1 and CDR2 (germline): SGHNT, YYREEE (reference sequence). CDR3 nucleotides: TGTGCCAGCAGCTTAGGCGCTTCAAGGAGCGAGCAGTACTTC. Encoded protein: CASSLGASRSEQYF.

The chain uses TRBV7-2 and TRBJ2-1; 9 bases align to TRBD2. CDR1 and CDR2 (germline): SGHTA, FQGNSA. The CDR3 runs 17 residues. The trim removed 4 bases at V and 2 bases at J, leaving 9 bases unmatched. CDR3 loop: CASSYTRAGGTYNEQFF. DNA for the CDR3: TGTGCCAGCAGCTACACCAGAGCGGGAGGAACCTACAATGAGCAGTTCTTC.

V gene TRBV30 combines with J gene TRBJ2-3; unclear D gene. Germline V gives CDR1 GTSNPN, CDR2 SVGIG (reference sequence). Deletions cut 0 bases from V and 0 bases from J, with 10 bases between. There are 15 residues in the CDR3. In DNA, the CDR3 is TGTGCCTGGAGTGTACCGACAACTAGCACAGATACGCAGTATTTT. Its translation: CAWSVPTTSTDTQYF.

The chain carries TRBV9 and TRBJ2-5; 7 bases align to TRBD2. The J call is uncertain, as TRBJ2-7 better fits the DNA end. CDR3 length: 15 residues. Germline-derived CDR1 and CDR2 are SGDLS and YYNGEE. The CDR3 sequence is CASSVGTGGQYEQYF. CDR3 sequence (DNA): TGTGCCAGCAGCGTAGGAACGGGAGGCCAGTACGAGCAGTACTTC.

The chain couples TRBV5-8 to TRBJ1-6, with D uncertain. This CDR3 comprises 14 residues. Trimming removed 1 base at V and 11 bases at J, with 13 bases between. CDR1 is SGHTS, CDR2 YDEGEE, per germline. CDR3 bases: TGTGCCAGCAGCTTGAGAGGGTTAGGGACACCCCTCCACTTT. As protein: CASSLRGLGTPLHF.

The chain employs TRBV27 and TRBJ1-1; tentatively, D is TRBD1 (5 bases). Germline V gene lookup returns CDR1 MNHEY and CDR2 SMNVEV (reference sequence). This CDR3 comprises 13 residues. Trimming left V 10 bases short and J 1 base short, with 13 bases between. The CDR3 loop is CATRPGGNTEAFF. CDR3 DNA: TGTGCCACCCGCCCCGGGGGGAACACTGAAGCTTTCTTT.

The chain couples TRBV7-9 to TRBJ2-1; TRBD2 matches at 9 bases. V dropped 1 base and J dropped 3; count of bases not matched to a gene: 10. The CDR3 is 18 residues long. Looked up from germline, CDR1 is SEHNR and CDR2 is FQNEAQ (reference sequence). CDR3 DNA: TGTGCCAGCAGCTTAGGCCCCTCACAAGCGGGGGGCTACAATGAGCAGTTCTTC. It translates to CASSLGPSQAGGYNEQFF.

This chain links TRBV19 with TRBJ2-4; the D is unclear. Trimming cost V 5 bases and J 0 bases, with 11 bases left between them. Germline values: CDR1 LNHDA, CDR2 SQIVND (reference sequence). The CDR3 has 15 amino acids. The CDR3 region has the DNA TGTGCCAGTAGTTCCCCGGGTTTAGCCAAAAACATTCAGTACTTC. Translated, it gives CASSSPGLAKNIQYF. The full variable domain, completed using reference TRBV19 and TRBJ2-4, is DGGITQSPKYLFRKEGQNVTLSCEQNLNHDAMYWYRQDPGQGLRLIYYSQIVNDFQKGDIAEGYSVSREKKESFPLTVTSAQKNPTAFYLCASSSPGLAKNIQYFGAGTRLSVL.